Below, 22 T cell receptor beta chains from the same sample are listed, as sequenced in a study of post-analysis software for immune sequencing data. Study observations and caveats: Controls had lower frequencies than patients of about 5 TRBV segments, which included TRBV5-6, TRBV5-1 and TRBV20-1.

The TCR beta cDNA libraries contained unique molecular identifiers. TCRdb independently ran MiXCR on the PCR reads; one entry per CDR3 protein. Among some 690,000 distinct CDR3 sequences listed, about 60% were seen once. No antigen is known for these receptors. The material sequenced was blood. The source of these receptors is a girl aged 2-15 years with multiple sclerosis.

In this sample, this clonotype turned up a few times. CDR3 bases: TGTGCCAGCAGCTGGCGACAGGGCCCGGATGAAAAACTGTTTTTT. Translation: CASSWRQGPDEKLFF. The chain employs TRBV7-2 and TRBJ1-4; 7 bases agree with TRBD1. This CDR3 comprises 15 residues. CDR1 and CDR2 (germline): SGHTA, FQGNSA. The V gene end was trimmed by 4 bases and the J gene end by 6 bases; junction bases not matched to a gene: 8.

The chain is built from TRBV5-1 and TRBJ2-1; D may be TRBD2 (6 bases). Deletions cut 4 bases from V and 2 bases from J, with 13 bases between. The CDR3 has 15 residues. Germline assignment: CDR1 SGHRS and CDR2 YFSETQ. The CDR3 DNA reads TGCGCCAGCAGCCTTACTAGCAACACCTACAATGAGCAGTTCTTC. Residues: CASSLTSNTYNEQFF.

J is TRBJ1-6 and V is TRBV6-5; D perhaps matches TRBD1 (6 bases). Trimming took off 2 bases at V and 10 bases at J, with 12 bases between the two ends. CDR1 is MNHEY, CDR2 SVGAGI, per germline. The length of the CDR3 is 14 residues. The CDR3 sequence is CASSYPGEESPLHF. The CDR3 DNA is TGTGCCAGCAGTTACCCAGGGGAGGAATCACCCCTCCACTTT.

The chain uses TRBV20-1 and TRBJ1-2; D possibly corresponds to TRBD1 (6 bases). Germline V gene lookup returns CDR1 DFQATT and CDR2 SNEGSKA (reference sequence). The CDR3 extends over 13 amino acids. Trimming left V 6 bases short and J 4 bases short, with 15 bases between. The DNA of the CDR3 is TGCAGTGCCCTTACAGGGCAGGGCTATGGCTACACCTTC. Translated, it gives CSALTGQGYGYTF.

V and J are TRBV4-3 and TRBJ1-6, with a possible D match to TRBD1 (6 bases). Trimming shortened V by 2 bases and J by 10 bases, and 9 bases separated the two germline ends. Looked up from germline, CDR1 is LGHNA and CDR2 is YSLEER. CDR3 length: 13 residues. The CDR3 DNA follows: TGCGCCAGCAGCCAACTGGACAGCTCACCCCTCCACTTT. Its translation is CASSQLDSSPLHF.

The gene calls are TRBV27 and TRBJ1-5; TRBD1 might be the D (6 bases). Germline lookup yields CDR1 MNHEY and CDR2 SMNVEV (reference sequence). V lost 5 bases to trimming and J lost 7 bases, with 15 bases between them. The CDR3 has 14 amino acids. The CDR3 DNA sequence: TGTGCCAGCAGTCCTCTAGGGGGAGGACAGCCCCAGCATTTT. It translates to CASSPLGGGQPQHF.

The chain joins TRBV9 to TRBJ2-1, with D perhaps matching TRBD1 (5 bases). The germline V gene has CDR1 SGDLS and CDR2 YYNGEE. This CDR3 has 15 residues. With 2 bases removed from V and 2 bases from J, the gap between germline ends came to 11 bases. This chain's CDR3 is CASSVGAEPYNEQFF. CDR3 sequence (DNA): TGTGCCAGCAGCGTTGGGGCGGAGCCCTACAATGAGCAGTTCTTC.

The V and J genes are TRBV6-2 or TRBV6-3 and TRBJ1-5; 9 nucleotides agree with TRBD1. Germline loops: CDR1 MNHEY, CDR2 SVGEGT. The CDR3 spans 17 residues. Unmatched junction bases numbered 13, after V lost 5 bases and J lost 5 bases. As DNA, the CDR3 is TGTGCCAGCAGTGGGACAGGGCCCCGAATCTTGGATCAGCCCCAGCATTTT. Amino acids: CASSGTGPRILDQPQHF.

This rearrangement joins TRBV10-3 to TRBJ1-2; D is perhaps TRBD1 (5 bases). There are 15 residues in the CDR3. CDR1 and CDR2 from the germline V gene are ENHRY and SYGVKD. Trimming took 4 bases from V and 1 from J, leaving 13 bases between them. CDR3 in DNA: TGTGCCATCAGTGGGGAGGCGAGGGGTAACTATGGCTACACCTTC. Translated: CAISGEARGNYGYTF.

The CDR3 DNA reads TGTGCCAGCAGTTACGTACAGGCGACTTTTCAAGAGACCCAGTACTTC. This codes for CASSYVQATFQETQYF. The chain employs TRBV6-6 and TRBJ2-5, with a weak D call TRBD1 (5 bases). V gave up 2 bases and J gave up 2 bases, with 15 bases separating them. The CDR3 is 16 residues long. The germline V gene has CDR1 MNHNY and CDR2 SVGAGI (reference sequence).

The chain links TRBV7-9 to TRBJ1-1; 11 bases fit TRBD1. Germline loops: CDR1 SEHNR, CDR2 FQNEAQ (reference sequence). With V trimmed by 5 bases and J by 1 base, 6 bases remained unmatched. The CDR3 is made up of 16 amino acids. Here the CDR3 reads CASSPGQGATNTEAFF. The CDR3 nucleotides read TGTGCCAGCAGCCCTGGACAGGGGGCTACGAACACTGAAGCTTTCTTT.

This clonotype was recorded a few times. V usage is TRBV12-3 or TRBV12-4 and J usage is TRBJ2-7, with TRBD1 matching 7 bases. The CDR3 consists of 14 residues. V trimming: 5 bases; J trimming: 5 bases; junction bases outside the gene matches: 9. The chain's CDR3 is CASSQRRTGDEQYF. Written as DNA, the CDR3 is TGTGCCAGCAGTCAGCGGCGGACAGGTGACGAGCAGTACTTC.

This chain uses TRBV4-2 with TRBJ2-7; D unresolved. The CDR3 sequence is 14 residues long. Germline V CDR1 and CDR2: LGHNA, YNFKEQ. V was cut by 4 bases and J by 5 bases, with 15 bases left in between. In DNA form, the CDR3 reads TGTGCCAGCAGCCCTCAAGGAGACCCCAACGAGCAGTACTTC. It is translated as CASSPQGDPNEQYF.

This clonotype showed up many times. This chain uses TRBV2 with TRBJ2-4; D is perhaps TRBD1 or TRBD2 (6 bases each). The CDR3 contains 14 residues. Between the trimmed V and J ends, which lost 2 bases and 6 bases, there was a span of 11 bases. CDR1 is SNHLY and CDR2 is FYNNEI in the germline V gene. The CDR3 DNA is TGTGCCAGCAGTGAAATCGGGGGCCTAAACATTCAGTACTTC. It specifies CASSEIGGLNIQYF.

This chain joins TRBV10-3 and TRBJ2-5; D uncertain. Trimming removed 2 bases from V and 5 bases from J, with 6 bases in between. This CDR3 is built from 12 residues. Germline CDR1 is ENHRY and CDR2 is SYGVKD. CDR3 DNA sequence: TGTGCCATCAGTGAGGTCTGGGAGACCCAGTACTTC. It specifies CAISEVWETQYF.

The V gene is TRBV4-1, the J gene TRBJ2-4, with 12 nucleotides matching TRBD2. The J call is in doubt because the DNA end fits TRBJ2-7 better. This CDR3 has 16 amino acids. From germline, CDR1 is MGHRA and CDR2 YSYEKL. The CDR3 here is CASSQELAGGSYEQYF. The CDR3 nucleotides are TGCGCCAGCAGCCAGGAACTAGCGGGAGGATCCTACGAGCAGTACTTC.

The chain recombines TRBV12-3 or TRBV12-4 with TRBJ1-5, with D possibly matching TRBD1 (5 bases). V lost 7 bases and J 0 bases, leaving 13 bases between the germline ends. The CDR3 totals 15 residues. CDR3 sequence reads: CASTADSYSNQPQHF. Here the CDR3 DNA reads TGTGCCAGCACCGCCGACAGTTATAGCAATCAGCCCCAGCATTTT.

This clonotype came up a few times. The chain recombines TRBV10-3 with TRBJ2-5; 7 bases map to TRBD2. Trimming at V came to 7 bases and at J to 3 bases, leaving 5 bases not matched to a gene. Germline CDR1 ENHRY, CDR2 SYGVKD. The CDR3 is 13 residues long. In DNA, the CDR3 is TGTGCCATCACGGCGGGAGCAGAAGAGACCCAGTACTTC. This codes for CAITAGAEETQYF.

This clonotype was found a few times. This sequence joins TRBV20-1 and TRBJ2-5; 9 positions agree with TRBD1. The junction had 4 bases not matched to a gene; V was cut back by 0 bases and J by 5 bases. The CDR3 spans 14 residues. CDR1 DFQATT and CDR2 SNEGSKA come from the germline V gene (reference sequence). CDR3 nucleotide sequence: TGCAGTGCTAGAGATAACAGGGGGCGGGAGACCCAGTACTTC. Amino acid sequence: CSARDNRGRETQYF.

The chain is built from TRBV20-1 and TRBJ2-3; 7 bases line up with TRBD2. The junction had 5 bases not matched to a gene; V was cut back by 3 bases and J by 5 bases. This CDR3 is 13 amino acids long. CDR1 DFQATT and CDR2 SNEGSKA come from the germline V gene (reference sequence). CDR3 coding DNA: TGCAGTGCTAGGGGAGGGCCTGTAGATACGCAGTATTTT. Protein sequence: CSARGGPVDTQYF.

CDR3 region: CASSLLGEKSPGTDTQYF. The CDR3, as DNA: TGCGCCAGCAGTTTACTGGGAGAAAAATCACCTGGCACAGATACGCAGTATTTT. The chain recombines TRBV5-1 with TRBJ2-3, with TRBD2 as a possible D gene (5 bases). The CDR3 covers 18 residues. V shed 5 bases and J shed 1 base, with 23 bases lying between them. Germline V gives CDR1 SGHRS, CDR2 YFSETQ.

This clonotype was seen a few times. The chain joins TRBV6-5 to TRBJ2-1; TRBD2 might be the D (6 bases). The ends were cut back, 6 bases at V and 2 bases at J, with 11 bases in the middle. Germline V gene data show CDR1 as MNHEY and CDR2 as SVGAGI. There are 14 residues in the CDR3. CDR3 protein: CASRTSPTYNEQFF. In DNA form, the CDR3 reads TGTGCCAGCAGAACTAGCCCCACCTACAATGAGCAGTTCTTC.